Listed here is a single T cell receptor beta chain. The CDR3 sequence is 15 residues long. Germline V gene sequence: CDR1 SGHRS, CDR2 YFSETQ. With 0 bases removed from V and 5 bases from J, the gap between germline ends came to 13 bases. This sample is part of a study of shared clonotypes between healthy human individuals. Study summary: Each donor's CD4 naive and CD4 memory cells filled three plates apiece, CD8 naive two, and CD8 memory one.

Investigators spread the genomic DNA of each subset evenly over several immunoSEQ plates. Using immunoSEQ multiplex PCR, the repertoire was profiled, and TCRdb retains in-frame clones only, with some absent. The sample lists about 2.4 million clones, more than 85% occurring once. The rearrangement joins TRBV5-1 to TRBJ2-3; a weak D match, TRBD1 (5 bases). The receptor comes from a young man in good health. Some clones in this sample may be carry-over from other donors' samples. The sequencing input was naive CD4+ T cells from PBMCs. As to subset: CD45RA+ positively selected. CDR3 nucleotide sequence: TGCGCCAGCAGCTTGGTAGGGGCGGTGGGAGATACGCAGTATTTT. Its translation is CASSLVGAVGDTQYF.